This T cell receptor beta chain was retrieved from a study of response to subunit inactivated influenza vaccine. Points from the study as a whole: Authors suggested seasonal influenza vaccinations each recruit few new T cells.

In TCRdb, the RT-PCR reads were re-called with MiXCR into one record per CDR3 protein. The table shows 550,000 to 800,000 distinct CDR3 sequences, with approximately 15% occurring only once. The V and J ends lost 3 bases and 7 bases respectively, with 13 bases between them. This CDR3 comprises 14 residues. The table lists this clonotype with a few counts. The antigen is unknown. The sequence was obtained from a man in his fifties who received an inactivated influenza vaccine. The chain couples TRBV12-3 or TRBV12-4 to TRBJ2-1, with a tentative D call TRBD2 (6 bases). Sequencing used PBMCs from blood, obtained about 14 days before vaccination. The CDR3 is CASSLEGLRNEQFF. CDR3 DNA: TGTGCCAGCAGTTTGGAGGGTCTTAGGAATGAGCAGTTCTTC.